The rows below give T cell receptor beta chains drawn from one sample of a study of CD8+CD57+ T cells in acquired aplastic anemia. One entry per CDR3 protein, called by TCRdb with MiXCR from the reads. The data contain just over 150,000 distinct CDR3 sequences, roughly 50% of them singletons. The sequenced sample was sorted CD4+, CD8+, or CD8+CD57+ T cells (not recorded which) from PBMCs. Every receptor here comes from a human donor with aplastic anemia. The CDR3 runs from the conserved cysteine through the conserved F or W. D genes are given only for firm matches. Some rows mark clone size as missing; the rest say once, few, many or name a class of expanded clone.

d_call	clone_size	v_call	j_call	cdr3_length	cdr3_nt	cdr3_aa
-	many	TRBV24-1	TRBJ1-1	11	TGTGCCACCACCCACGGTGGGAGGGCTTTCTTT	CATTHGGRAFF
TRBD1	-	TRBV19	TRBJ2-7	14	TGTGCCAGTCGACTGACAGGGTTTTCGTTCGAGCAGTACTTC	CASRLTGFSFEQYF
-	many	TRBV7-3	TRBJ2-3	15	TGTGCCAGCAGCGTCCTAGGGGGGGGCACAGATACGCAGTATTTT	CASSVLGGGTDTQYF
TRBD2	many	TRBV20-1	TRBJ2-7	15	TGCAGTGCTGGGAATAGCGGGAGTGGGATTAACGAGCAGTACTTC	CSAGNSGSGINEQYF
TRBD2	many	TRBV29-1	TRBJ2-2	15	TGCAGCGTTGAGCTTAGCGGGTCGAACACCGGGGAGCTGTTTTTT	CSVELSGSNTGELFF
-	few	TRBV7-8	TRBJ2-7	13	TGTGCCAGCAGCCCCGGCCGGGGTGACGAGCAGTACTTC	CASSPGRGDEQYF
-	-	TRBV5-4	TRBJ2-7	14	TGTGCCAGCAGCGAGGGCCGATTGGGCTACGAGCAGTACTTC	CASSEGRLGYEQYF
TRBD1	-	TRBV24-1	TRBJ2-3	16	TGTGCCACCAGCGTCCTTGGGACAGGCCGCACAGATACGCAGTATTTT	CATSVLGTGRTDTQYF
TRBD1	many	TRBV11-3	TRBJ1-1	12	TGTGCCAGCAGCCCTAGGGACAGAGAAGCTTTCTTT	CASSPRDREAFF
TRBD1	many	TRBV9	TRBJ2-5	12	TGTGCCAGCAGCAGGGGGCTGGAGACCCAGTACTTC	CASSRGLETQYF
-	-	TRBV10-3	TRBJ2-7	15	TGTGCCATCAGTGACAGGGTTTTCGTAACCTACGAGCAGTACTTC	CAISDRVFVTYEQYF
-	many	TRBV7-2	TRBJ2-1	17	TGTGCCAGCAGCTTATTTCCGGGGGCACCGAGTCGCAATGAGCAGTTCTTC	CASSLFPGAPSRNEQFF
-	many	TRBV7-8	TRBJ2-6	18	TGTGCCAGCCCGATAAACCCAGGGGTTATCTCTGGGGCCAACGTCCTGACTTTC	CASPINPGVISGANVLTF
-	-	TRBV2	TRBJ1-1	13	TGTGCCAGCAGTGGGGAGCTGAACACTGAAGCTTTCTTT	CASSGELNTEAFF
-	-	TRBV7-9	TRBJ2-7	13	TGTGCCAGCAGGGCGGGACAGACCTACGAGCAGTACTTC	CASRAGQTYEQYF
-	-	TRBV18	TRBJ2-7	15	TGTGCCAGCTCACCAGCCCCCGGGCCCCCTGACGAGCAGTACTTC	CASSPAPGPPDEQYF
-	many	TRBV5-5	TRBJ2-3	15	TGTGCCAGCAGCTTGGCGGCGGATACCACAGATACGCAGTATTTT	CASSLAADTTDTQYF
-	many	TRBV7-9	TRBJ2-1	13	TGTGCCAGCAGCTTAGGGGGGCTGGATGAGCAGTTCTTC	CASSLGGLDEQFF
-	many	TRBV19	TRBJ2-1	15	TGTGCCAGTAGTATAGAGTCGAGTTGGTCCAATGAGCAGTTCTTC	CASSIESSWSNEQFF
TRBD2	-	TRBV24-1	TRBJ2-1	16	TGTGCCACCAGTGATTCAACTAGCGGGAGGGGGAATGAGCAGTTCTTC	CATSDSTSGRGNEQFF
TRBD1	-	TRBV12-3/TRBV12-4	TRBJ2-7	16	TGTGCCAGCAGTCCGACCGGGACAGGGGACCCCTACGAGCAGTACTTC	CASSPTGTGDPYEQYF
-	-	TRBV20-1	TRBJ1-1	14	TGCAGTGCTAGAGATACCCCGAGCAGGGCTGAAGCTTTCTTT	CSARDTPSRAEAFF
-	many	TRBV19	TRBJ2-7	15	TGTGCCAGTAGTATGCGGAGACCGGGGAACTACGAGCAGTACTTC	CASSMRRPGNYEQYF
-	many	TRBV11-2	TRBJ2-2	15	TGTGCCAGCAACCTACTAGTCCCGAACACCGGGGAGCTGTTTTTT	CASNLLVPNTGELFF
-	many	TRBV20-1	TRBJ1-5	18	TGCAGTGCTAGAGGGTGGGACAAAGGGGGATCAAGCAATCAGCCCCAGCATTTT	CSARGWDKGGSSNQPQHF
TRBD1	-	TRBV10-3	TRBJ2-7	12	TGTGCCATCGCAACAGGGGGATACGAGCAGTACTTC	CAIATGGYEQYF
-	-	TRBV20-1	TRBJ1-4	13	TGCAGTGCTCTCATAGCAACTAATGAAAAACTGTTTTTT	CSALIATNEKLFF
-	-	TRBV2	TRBJ1-1	15	TGTGCCAGCAGTGAAGCACAGGGAATGGGCACTGAAGCTTTCTTT	CASSEAQGMGTEAFF
TRBD1	-	TRBV2	TRBJ1-2	15	TGTACCAGCTTTAGGACAGGGGCGTCTTTGGATGGCTATACCTTC	CTSFRTGASLDGYTF
-	many	TRBV4-2	TRBJ2-6	15	TGTGCCAGCAGCCAATTCTTTTCTGGGGCCAACGTCCTGACTTTC	CASSQFFSGANVLTF
-	-	TRBV2	TRBJ1-1	14	TGTGCCGCGAAATCTACAGCGAGGAACACTGAAGCTTTCTTT	CAAKSTARNTEAFF
TRBD2	few	TRBV18	TRBJ2-1	19	TGTGCCAGCTCACCACCGCTGAAACAGCGGGAGGGCTCCTACAATGAGCAGTTCTTC	CASSPPLKQREGSYNEQFF
TRBD1	-	TRBV6-2/TRBV6-3	TRBJ1-1	15	TGTGCCAGCAGTTACTCGTTTCAGGGGGCCACTGAAGCTTTCTTT	CASSYSFQGATEAFF
-	many	TRBV4-3	TRBJ2-2	17	TGCGCCAGCAGCCAAGTGGACGGCTGGGGGGACACCGGGGAGCTGTTTTTT	CASSQVDGWGDTGELFF
-	many	TRBV19	TRBJ1-5	15	TGTGCCAGTAGTATTGGAGGTTATAGCAATCAGCCCCAGCATTTT	CASSIGGYSNQPQHF
TRBD2	-	TRBV10-3	TRBJ2-7	15	TGTGCCATCAGTGGAGAAGGACTAGCGGCCTACGAGCAGTACTTC	CAISGEGLAAYEQYF
-	few	TRBV7-8	TRBJ1-2	15	TGTGCCAGCAGCACGTCACAGGGTTTTAACTATGGCTACACCTTC	CASSTSQGFNYGYTF
TRBD1	-	TRBV5-1	TRBJ2-7	15	TGCGCCAGCAGCACAGGACAGGGGGCCTCCTACGAGCAGTACTTC	CASSTGQGASYEQYF
-	many	TRBV24-1	TRBJ2-2	16	TGTGCCACCGGGGGCGGTGAACCCTGGGCATCCGGGGAGCTGTTTTTT	CATGGGEPWASGELFF
TRBD2	many	TRBV20-1	TRBJ2-4	17	TGCAGTGCTAGAGGAGAAGGGGCTAGCGGGAGTGCGAACATTCAGTACTTC	CSARGEGASGSANIQYF
-	many	TRBV11-2	TRBJ2-1	16	TGTGCCAGCAGCTGGTATATGGAAGCTGCCTACAATGAGCAGTTCTTC	CASSWYMEAAYNEQFF
-	-	TRBV14	TRBJ2-2	17	TGTGCCAGCAGCCGAGAAGTAGGAGGGATTTTGACCGGGGAGCTGTTTTTT	CASSREVGGILTGELFF
-	many	TRBV2	TRBJ2-1	11	TGTGCCAGCAGTGACATGGTGGGGGAGTTCTTC	CASSDMVGEFF
TRBD2	-	TRBV7-6	TRBJ2-7	15	TGTGCCAGCAGCCAAGGCCTAGCGGCCTCCTACGAGCGGTACTTC	CASSQGLAASYERYF
TRBD1	-	TRBV20-1	TRBJ2-1	14	TGCAGTGCCACGGGGACAGGGGGCCACAATGAGCAGTTCTTC	CSATGTGGHNEQFF
-	few	TRBV11-2	TRBJ2-1	15	TGTGCCAGCAGCTTAACTGGAACCTCGGCTGGGGAGCAGTTCTTC	CASSLTGTSAGEQFF
-	many	TRBV7-8	TRBJ1-2	16	TGTGCCAGCAGCTTAGAAAGTTCAGGGTACCTATATGGCTACACCTTC	CASSLESSGYLYGYTF
-	-	TRBV27	TRBJ2-2	16	TGTGCCAGCAGAGATACGACAGACCCGAGAACCGGGGAGCTGTTTTTT	CASRDTTDPRTGELFF
-	-	TRBV15	TRBJ1-3	15	TGTGCCACCAGCAGAGGAAGAGTTTCTGGAAACACCATATATTTT	CATSRGRVSGNTIYF
-	few	TRBV19	TRBJ2-7	14	TGTGCCAGCAGTCCCCAGGTTCAACCCTACGAGCAGTACTTC	CASSPQVQPYEQYF